This T cell receptor beta chain was retrieved from a study of early T cells in non-severe SARS-CoV-2 infection. This CDR3 has 13 residues. V was shortened by 8 bases and J by 3 bases, with 17 bases between the two germline ends. Per the germline V gene, CDR1 is SQVTM and CDR2 is ANQGSEA. Researchers attached unique molecular identifiers to individual cDNA molecules. TCRdb re-called the 5' RACE reads with MiXCR, one entry per CDR3 protein. The sample lists around 53,000 distinct CDR3 sequences, roughly 10% occurring once. The sequence was collected from an adult who was a healthcare worker with PCR-confirmed SARS-CoV-2 infection or an uninfected control (not recorded which). The chain is built from TRBV29-1 and TRBJ2-7, with D perhaps given as TRBD1 or TRBD2 (6 bases each). Sample: whole blood. CDR3 in amino acids: CSIGGQKGYEQYF. The CDR3, as DNA: TGCAGCATCGGGGGACAAAAGGGCTACGAGCAGTACTTC.